The sequence of this T cell receptor (beta chain) was determined in a study of response to subunit inactivated influenza vaccine. Study conclusions and caveats: Each seasonal flu vaccination may recruit only limited new T cells, authors suggested.

TCRdb reanalysed the RT-PCR reads using MiXCR and keeps one entry per CDR3 protein. The data contain about 610,000 distinct CDR3 sequences, around 13% of them seen just once; the ten biggest clones take up around 10%. V lost 5 bases to trimming and J lost 6 bases, with 13 bases between them. This CDR3 is built from 13 residues. Germline CDR1 is SEHNR and CDR2 is FQNEAQ (reference sequence). This clonotype was detected a few times. As yet, its antigen is unknown. Sequenced here: PBMCs from blood, sampled 11 to 12 days after vaccination. The TCR comes from a middle-aged man who received an inactivated influenza vaccine. V gene TRBV7-9 combines with J gene TRBJ1-2, with no clear D. CDR3 region: CASSAGLRDGYTF. CDR3 nucleotides: TGTGCCAGCAGCGCTGGACTACGGGATGGCTACACCTTC.